One and the same sample provided the 17 T cell receptor beta chains below, sequenced in a study of T-cell reconstitution after alpha-beta-depleted transplantation in children. Unique molecular identifiers featured in how the TCRbeta library was prepared. Using its own MiXCR run on the PCR reads, TCRdb lists one record per CDR3 protein. This sample carries about 500,000 distinct CDR3 sequences, about 30% of them seen once, and the ten largest clones take approximately 2.3%. The material sequenced was PBMCs from the stem cell graft donor, taken from the stem cell graft. The source of these receptors is a human donor who donated a stem cell graft to a child with aplastic anemia.

This clonotype was counted only a few times. The V gene is TRBV18, the J gene TRBJ2-7; D is perhaps TRBD1 or TRBD2 (6 bases each). The CDR3 spans 12 residues. V was clipped by 5 bases and J by 6 bases, with 11 bases between them. Germline values: CDR1 KGHSH, CDR2 LQKENI. The CDR3 DNA reads as TGTGCCAGCTCATCCGGGGGCGGCGAGCAGTACTTC. As protein: CASSSGGGEQYF.

The chain uses TRBV10-3 and TRBJ1-1; the D is unclear. CDR3 length: 13 amino acids. From germline, CDR1 is ENHRY and CDR2 SYGVKD. V was pared by 6 bases and J by 7 bases, with 15 bases between. DNA for the CDR3: TGTGCCATCAGCGACGGCACTCAGGTTGAAGCTTTCTTT. It codes for CAISDGTQVEAFF.

V usage is TRBV29-1 and J usage is TRBJ2-1; D possibly uses TRBD1 or TRBD2 (7 bases each). CDR1 is SQVTM, CDR2 ANQGSEA, per germline. V was trimmed by 7 bases and J by 5 bases, leaving 18 bases between them. The CDR3 contains 14 residues. As DNA, the CDR3 is TGCAGCGGCGTGCCAGCGGGACAGAACAATGAGCAGTTCTTC. Its protein is CSGVPAGQNNEQFF.

This clonotype was seen a handful of times. The gene calls are TRBV27 and TRBJ2-7; the match to TRBD2 covers 9 bases. CDR3 size: 15 residues. Per germline, CDR1 MNHEY and CDR2 SMNVEV (reference sequence). V was clipped by 0 bases and J by 2 bases; unmatched bases: 2. The CDR3 DNA follows: TGTGCCAGCAGTTTATCGATAGCGGGGGCCTACGAGCAGTACTTC. Translated: CASSLSIAGAYEQYF.

This clonotype was counted between two and nine times. V usage is TRBV7-2 and J usage is TRBJ2-5; D may be TRBD1 (6 bases). Per the germline V gene, CDR1 is SGHTA and CDR2 is FQGNSA. The ends were cut back, 3 bases at V and 5 bases at J, with 10 bases in the middle. The CDR3 is 13 residues long. CDR3 in DNA: TGTGCCAGCAGCTTCAGGGGTCTGGAGACCCAGTACTTC. Its translation: CASSFRGLETQYF.

The V and J genes are TRBV18 and TRBJ2-7; 9 bases match TRBD2. V lost 3 bases to trimming and J lost 4 bases; unmatched junction nucleotides: 10. The CDR3 covers 16 residues. CDR1 is KGHSH and CDR2 is LQKENI in the germline V gene. The CDR3 sequence is CASSPLAGLETYEQYF. The CDR3 DNA follows: TGTGCCAGCTCACCTCTAGCGGGACTAGAGACATACGAGCAGTACTTC.

The DNA of the CDR3 is TGTGCCAGTAGCGCCAGACTAGCGGATTCCAATGAGCAGTTCTTC. Translated, it gives CASSARLADSNEQFF. V gene TRBV19 combines with J gene TRBJ2-1; 9 bases match TRBD2. Trimming took 6 bases from V and 6 from J; bases not matched to a gene: 9. The CDR3 has 15 residues. Germline loops: CDR1 LNHDA, CDR2 SQIVND (reference sequence).

This chain joins TRBV28 and TRBJ2-5; D is unclear. This CDR3 contains 15 residues. CDR1 and CDR2 (germline): MDHEN, SYDVKM. V was cut by 8 bases and J by 2 bases, with 18 bases left in between. CDR3 DNA sequence: TGTGCCAGCTCTCCTAGGCTAGTGACTCAAGAGACCCAGTACTTC. Its translation: CASSPRLVTQETQYF.

The gene calls are TRBV25-1 and TRBJ2-1; 12 bases line up with TRBD1. The CDR3 consists of 16 residues. The germline V gene has CDR1 MGHDK and CDR2 SYGVNS. J gave up 9 bases and V 2 bases, and 8 bases lay outside the gene matches. The CDR3 DNA sequence: TGTGCCAGCAGTGAAGCCGGGGACAGGGGGCTTGGTGAGCAGTTCTTC. It translates to CASSEAGDRGLGEQFF.

The genes are TRBV29-1 and TRBJ1-1, with 8 nucleotides matching TRBD1. After removal of 5 bases from V and 0 bases from J, the junction contained 11 bases not matched to a gene. The CDR3 sequence is 16 residues long. Germline V gives CDR1 SQVTM, CDR2 ANQGSEA. CDR3 amino acids: CSVRDRSGTMNTEAFF. The CDR3 DNA reads as TGCAGCGTTAGGGACAGGAGTGGGACCATGAACACTGAAGCTTTCTTT.

This clonotype showed up just a few times. The chain links TRBV5-5 to TRBJ2-5, with D unresolved. The CDR3 totals 14 residues. The V gene's germline CDR1 is SGHKS and CDR2 YYEKEE (reference sequence). The germline V and J ends were trimmed by 4 bases and 1 base, with 11 bases remaining between them. CDR3 DNA sequence: TGTGCCAGCAGCCGCCCCCCCGGCCAAGAGACCCAGTACTTC. It translates to CASSRPPGQETQYF.

This chain uses TRBV2 with TRBJ1-1, with no clear D. CDR1 and CDR2 (germline): SNHLY, FYNNEI. The CDR3 spans 14 residues. V lost 6 bases, J lost 0 bases, and 11 bases lay in between. CDR3 DNA sequence: TGTGCCAGCAGGGAGACGGATTTGAACACTGAAGCTTTCTTT. Translation gives CASRETDLNTEAFF.

The rearrangement links TRBV28 to TRBJ2-3, with TRBD2 as a possible D gene (6 bases). CDR3 length: 15 amino acids. Germline CDR1 reads MDHEN; CDR2 reads SYDVKM. V was clipped by 6 bases and J by 1 base, with 14 bases between them. CDR3: CASSPPGDGTDTQYF. The CDR3 nucleotides read TGTGCCAGCAGCCCCCCGGGGGATGGCACAGATACGCAGTATTTT.

The V gene is TRBV20-1, the J gene TRBJ1-2; D is unresolved. Trimming cost V 5 bases and J 8 bases, with 9 bases left between them. This CDR3 region has 10 residues. Germline V gives CDR1 DFQATT, CDR2 SNEGSKA (reference sequence). CDR3 DNA sequence: TGCAGTGCTCCTGATGGAGGCTACACCTTC. This codes for CSAPDGGYTF.

This chain links TRBV6-2 or TRBV6-3 with TRBJ2-7, with 7 bases lining up with TRBD2. The germline gives CDR1 MNHEY, CDR2 SVGEGT. The CDR3 is made up of 13 amino acids. The ends lost 6 bases at V and 5 bases at J; junction bases unmatched: 7. Here the CDR3 DNA reads TGTGCCAGCAGACGGACTAGTAGCGACGAGCAGTACGTC. Amino acids: CASRRTSSDEQYV.

The chain links TRBV7-9 to TRBJ1-6; no definite D call. Trimming removed 8 bases from V and 7 bases from J, with 15 bases in between. CDR3 length: 14 amino acids. CDR1 and CDR2 from the germline V gene are SEHNR and FQNEAQ (reference sequence). The CDR3 DNA reads as TGTGCCAGCGAGCGTATGGCGAGAAATTCACCCCTCCACTTT. Protein sequence: CASERMARNSPLHF.

This clonotype was observed a handful of times. The genes are TRBV19 and TRBJ1-5, with D tentatively TRBD1 (6 bases). The CDR3 is made up of 14 amino acids. Trimming cost V 1 base and J 4 bases, with 8 bases left between them. Per germline, CDR1 LNHDA and CDR2 SQIVND (reference sequence). CDR3: CASSIAGTNQPQHF. CDR3 nucleotide sequence: TGTGCCAGTAGTATAGCCGGGACAAATCAGCCCCAGCATTTT.